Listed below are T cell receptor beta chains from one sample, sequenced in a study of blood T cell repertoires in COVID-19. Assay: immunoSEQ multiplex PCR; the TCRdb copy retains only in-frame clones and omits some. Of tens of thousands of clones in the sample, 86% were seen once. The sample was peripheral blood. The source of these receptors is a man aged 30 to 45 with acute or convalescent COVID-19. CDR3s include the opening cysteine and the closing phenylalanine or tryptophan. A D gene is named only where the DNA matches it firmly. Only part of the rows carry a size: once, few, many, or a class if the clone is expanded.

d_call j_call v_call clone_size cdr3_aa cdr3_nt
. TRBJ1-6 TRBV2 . CASSEEGVGSPLHF TGTGCCAGCAGTGAAGAGGGGGTAGGGTCACCCCTCCACTTT
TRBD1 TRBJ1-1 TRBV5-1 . CASSVRDRVNTEAFF TGCGCCAGCAGCGTCCGGGACAGGGTGAACACTGAAGCTTTCTTT
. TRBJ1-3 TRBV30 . CAWSVSHSGNTIYF TGTGCCTGGAGTGTATCCCACTCTGGAAACACCATATATTTT
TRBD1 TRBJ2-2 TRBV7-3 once CASSYRGQGTGELFF TGTGCCAGCAGCTACAGGGGGCAGGGCACCGGGGAGCTGTTTTTT
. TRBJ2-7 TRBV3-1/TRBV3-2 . CASSLVAQGTNEQYF TGTGCCAGCAGCCTCGTTGCCCAGGGGACCAACGAGCAGTACTTC
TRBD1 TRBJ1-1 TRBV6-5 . CASSPEAGTGIAFF TGTGCCAGCAGTCCTGAGGCCGGGACAGGGATAGCTTTCTTT
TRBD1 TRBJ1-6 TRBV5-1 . CASSWTGRNSPLHF TGCGCCAGCAGTTGGACAGGGAGGAATTCACCCCTCCACTTT
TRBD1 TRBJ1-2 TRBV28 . CASSNYPGTGGAGSRHGYTF TGTGCCAGCAGCAATTACCCCGGGACAGGGGGCGCCGGTTCTAGGCATGGCTACACCTTC
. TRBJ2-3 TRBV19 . CASTRSRTRADTQYF TGTGCCAGTACGAGGTCAAGGACTCGCGCAGATACGCAGTATTTT
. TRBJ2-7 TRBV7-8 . CASSLIEGGEEQYF TGTGCCAGCAGCTTAATTGAGGGGGGGGAAGAGCAGTACTTC
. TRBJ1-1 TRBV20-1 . CSARRNTEAFF TGCAGTGCTAGACGGAACACTGAAGCTTTCTTT
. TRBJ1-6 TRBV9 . CASGGRGSYSPLHF TGTGCCAGCGGAGGTCGGGGGTCTTATTCACCCCTCCACTTT
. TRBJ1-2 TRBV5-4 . CASSASRVVNGYTF TGTGCCAGCAGCGCCTCCAGGGTCGTAAACGGCTACACCTTC
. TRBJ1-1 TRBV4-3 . CASSQEAELNTEAFF TGCGCCAGCAGCCAAGAGGCGGAACTGAACACTGAAGCTTTCTTT
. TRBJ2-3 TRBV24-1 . CATSDVGGLDTQYF TGTGCCACCAGTGATGTCGGAGGCTTGGATACGCAGTATTTT
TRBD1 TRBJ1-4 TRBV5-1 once CASSLTDRAFEKLFF TGCGCCAGCAGTCTGACGGACAGGGCTTTTGAAAAACTGTTTTTT
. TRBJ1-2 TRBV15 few CATSRDQVAYGYTF TGTGCCACCAGCAGGGATCAGGTTGCCTATGGCTACACCTTC
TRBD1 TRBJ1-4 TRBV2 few CASSVDRGRVEKLFF TGTGCCAGCAGCGTTGACAGGGGGCGAGTAGAAAAACTGTTTTTT